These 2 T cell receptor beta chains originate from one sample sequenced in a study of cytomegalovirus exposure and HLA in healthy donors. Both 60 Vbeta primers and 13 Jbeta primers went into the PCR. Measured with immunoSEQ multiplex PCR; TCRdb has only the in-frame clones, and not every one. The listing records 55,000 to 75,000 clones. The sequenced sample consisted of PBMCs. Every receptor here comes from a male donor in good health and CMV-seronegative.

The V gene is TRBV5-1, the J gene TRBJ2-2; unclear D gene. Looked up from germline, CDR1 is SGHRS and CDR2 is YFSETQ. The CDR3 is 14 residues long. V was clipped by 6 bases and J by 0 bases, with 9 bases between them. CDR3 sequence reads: CASKPGTNTGELFF. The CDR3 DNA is TGCGCCAGCAAACCGGGTACGAACACCGGGGAGCTGTTTTTT.

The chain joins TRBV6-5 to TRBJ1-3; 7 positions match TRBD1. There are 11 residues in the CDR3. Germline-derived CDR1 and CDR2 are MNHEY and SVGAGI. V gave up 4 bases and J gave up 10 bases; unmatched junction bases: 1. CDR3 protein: CASSSQGTIYF. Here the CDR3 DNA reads TGTGCCAGCAGTTCACAGGGGACCATATATTTT.